The TCR beta chain described here comes from a study of OX40 agonist ivuxolimab in advanced cancers. Study-wide results and caveats: The study found that CD8+ T cells averaged more expanded clones than CD4+. The study observed clonal expansion of CD4+ and CD8+ blood T cells by week 6 at 0.1 to 3.0 mg/kg.

Germline values: CDR1 SGHKS, CDR2 YYEKEE (reference sequence). The CDR3 is made up of 15 amino acids. V was pared by 4 bases and J by 0 bases, with 13 bases between. TCRdb keeps only in-frame clones here, not all; method: immunoSEQ multiplex PCR. The repertoire includes 80,000 or so clones, about 93% of them detected once, and around 15% sits in the top ten. Concerning this clone itself: Its antigen remains unknown.

This clonotype was sampled from an adult with an advanced solid tumor such as melanoma, head and neck, liver or kidney cancer. Sequencing was performed on CD4+ or CD8+ T cells sorted from blood, taken in a trial of the OX40 agonist ivuxolimab. This chain connects TRBV5-5 to TRBJ1-2; no definite D call. The CDR3 here is CASSIRGFANYGYTF. The CDR3 DNA reads TGTGCCAGCAGCATTCGGGGATTTGCTAACTATGGCTACACCTTC.